This T cell receptor beta chain comes out of a study of T cell repertoires in cytomegalovirus infection. Study-wide context: Matching HLA type, along with CMV infection, was indicated by public TCR beta signatures. Study-wide results and limits: Across the ex vivo response, the dominant clonotypes were HLA-C-restricted CMV-specific TCR beta clonotypes.

One entry per CDR3 protein results from TCRdb running MiXCR on the reads. The repertoire consists of just over 450,000 distinct CDR3 sequences, with about 39% occurring once and the leading ten covering around 45%. Germline V gene data show CDR1 as SGHVS and CDR2 as FQNEAQ. The CDR3 runs to 18 residues. Details on this clonotype: Antigen: not known. At one boundary the junction diverges from the germline segment, which might be a read error.

The sample here was cultured PBMCs, taken from culture after CMV antigen stimulation. The rearrangement links TRBV7-8 to TRBJ2-3, with 13 positions matching TRBD2. This TCR was recovered from a human donor in good health (CMV status not recorded). Some clones in this sample may be carry-over from other donors' samples. DNA for the CDR3: TGTGTCAGCAGCCCACCGGGACTAGCGGGGCGAAGCACAGATACGCAGTATTTT. Translating it yields CVSSPPGLAGRSTDTQYF.